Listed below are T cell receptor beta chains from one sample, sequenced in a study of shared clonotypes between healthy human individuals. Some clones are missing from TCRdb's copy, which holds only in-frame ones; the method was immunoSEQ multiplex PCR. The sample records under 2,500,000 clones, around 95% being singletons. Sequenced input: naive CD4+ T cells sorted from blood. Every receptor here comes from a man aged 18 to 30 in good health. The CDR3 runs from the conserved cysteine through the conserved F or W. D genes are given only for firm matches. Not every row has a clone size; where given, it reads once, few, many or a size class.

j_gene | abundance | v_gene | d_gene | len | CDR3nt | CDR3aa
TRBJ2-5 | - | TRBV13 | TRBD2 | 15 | TGTGCCAGCAGCTTACGACTAGCGGGCCAAGAGACCCAGTACTTC | CASSLRLAGQETQYF
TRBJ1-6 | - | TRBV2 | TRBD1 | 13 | TGTGCCAGCTCCCGGGACAGCAATTCACCCCTCCACTTT | CASSRDSNSPLHF
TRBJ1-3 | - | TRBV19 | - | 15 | TGTGCCAGTACGCCCAGGGGCGGCTCTGGAAACACCATATATTTT | CASTPRGGSGNTIYF
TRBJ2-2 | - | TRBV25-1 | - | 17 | TGTGCCAGCAGTGAATCTAGGCGGGCGGGATTTGACGGGGAGCTGTTTTTT | CASSESRRAGFDGELFF
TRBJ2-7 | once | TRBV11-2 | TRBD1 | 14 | TGTGCCAGCAGCTCCCCCGGGACAGCCCTTCTCAAGCACTTC | CASSSPGTALLKHF
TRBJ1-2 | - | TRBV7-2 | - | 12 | TGTGCCAGCAGCTTAGGAGTCCGGGGCTACACCTTC | CASSLGVRGYTF
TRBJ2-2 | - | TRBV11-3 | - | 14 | TGTGCCAGCAGCTTAACAGCGAACACCGGGGAGCTGTTTTTT | CASSLTANTGELFF
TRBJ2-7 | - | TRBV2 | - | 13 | TGTGCCAGCAGGAGGACAGAAGGTTACGAGCAGTACTTC | CASRRTEGYEQYF
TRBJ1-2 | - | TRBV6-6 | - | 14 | TGTGCCAGCAGTGACCCCCGGCAGGCATATGGCTACACCTTC | CASSDPRQAYGYTF
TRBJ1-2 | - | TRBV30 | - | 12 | TGTGCCTGGAGTGTCACGGACTATGGCTACACCTTC | CAWSVTDYGYTF
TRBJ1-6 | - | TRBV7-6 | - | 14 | TGTGCCAGCAGCTTAGGGGCAGGGGACTCACCCCTCCACTTT | CASSLGAGDSPLHF
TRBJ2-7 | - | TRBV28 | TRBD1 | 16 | TGTGCCAGCAGTTTGCTGCCGGGACAGGGGTCCCACGAGCAGTACTTC | CASSLLPGQGSHEQYF
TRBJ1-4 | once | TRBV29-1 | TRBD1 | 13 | TGCAGCGCCGGACAGGGGGCGCGTGAAAAACTGTTTTTT | CSAGQGAREKLFF
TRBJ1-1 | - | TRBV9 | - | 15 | TGTGCCAGCAGCGTGTTGAGTCAACCGAACACTGAAGCTTTCTTT | CASSVLSQPNTEAFF